This entry concerns a single TCR beta chain. V shed 4 bases, J shed 0 bases, and the junction held 3 bases outside the gene matches. This CDR3 region has 15 residues. The germline V gene has CDR1 SGHRS and CDR2 YFSETQ. The source of the sample is a study of blood T cell repertoires in COVID-19. Study context: Some COVID-19 samples were acute and others convalescent; all came from the United States, Italy and Spain.

Study processing details: Amplification of reference gene primers provided the estimated nucleated cell counts. The repertoire was sequenced with immunoSEQ multiplex PCR; TCRdb's copy has only in-frame clones and lacks some. V and J calls plus clone size are reproduced from that table; the DNA served to infer D and trimming. The table shows about 310,000 clones, with roughly 84% occurring only once. The chain is built from TRBV5-1 and TRBJ2-3, with 9 nucleotides matching TRBD2. This TCR was sampled from a man aged 45-60 years with active or convalescent COVID-19. Sequences were obtained from peripheral blood. CDR3 coding DNA: TGCGCCAGCAGCCCGACTAGCGGAAGCACAGATACGCAGTATTTT. It yields the protein CASSPTSGSTDTQYF. The complete variable domain, with remaining parts taken from reference TRBV5-1 and TRBJ2-3, reads KAGVTQTPRYLIKTRGQQVTLSCSPISGHRSVSWYQQTPGQGLQFLFEYFSETQRNKGNFPGRFSGRQFSNSRSEMNVSTLELGDSALYLCASSPTSGSTDTQYFGPGTRLTVL.